The 28 T cell receptor beta chains below come from one sample, sequenced in a study of TIL therapy for anti-PD-1-resistant metastatic lung cancer. Specified time point: pre-treatment sample, taken before nivolumab and TIL therapy. Sequencing used immunoSEQ v3. Profiled with immunoSEQ multiplex PCR; TCRdb holds only in-frame clones, not every one. The sample contains 55,000 to 65,000 clones, around 63% of which appear only once. The starting material was blood, obtained at baseline. All receptors come from a person between 25 and 79 years old with non-small cell lung cancer.

The gene calls are TRBV6-5 and TRBJ1-4; D remains unclear. Germline CDR1 and CDR2: MNHEY and SVGAGI. The CDR3 totals 16 residues. Trimming removed 0 bases from V and 3 bases from J, with 11 bases in between. CDR3 bases: TGTGCCAGCAGTTACTCGAACGGAGCGCCTAATGAAAAACTGTTTTTT. This translates into CASSYSNGAPNEKLFF.

This clone came up a few times. The chain couples TRBV11-2 to TRBJ2-4; D remains unclear. Germline CDR1 SGHAT, CDR2 FQNNGV. With 3 bases removed from V and 0 bases from J, the gap between germline ends came to 12 bases. This CDR3 has 16 amino acids. This CDR3 reads CASSLGPGLAKNIQYF. The DNA for the CDR3 is TGTGCCAGCAGCTTGGGTCCCGGGTTAGCCAAAAACATTCAGTACTTC.

The V and J genes are TRBV6-1 and TRBJ1-2, with D perhaps matching TRBD1 (5 bases). CDR3 length: 15 residues. Trimming took 4 bases from V and 8 from J, leaving 20 bases between them. Germline V gene lookup returns CDR1 MNHNS and CDR2 SASEGT. CDR3 sequence (DNA): TGTGCCAGCAGTGTAACCGGGACCTCCGTAGTGGGCTACACCTTC. Translation: CASSVTGTSVVGYTF.

This chain uses TRBV6-1 with TRBJ1-5; D not resolved. There are 16 residues in the CDR3. CDR1 is MNHNS, CDR2 SASEGT, per germline. V shed 2 bases and J shed 5 bases, with 16 bases lying between them. The DNA of the CDR3 is TGTGCCAGCAGTGAAAAACGAGTGGTGAGCTATCAGCCCCAGCATTTT. Protein product: CASSEKRVVSYQPQHF.

V gene TRBV7-8 combines with J gene TRBJ1-2, with D maybe TRBD1 (5 bases). CDR1 and CDR2 (germline): SGHVS, FQNEAQ. This CDR3 comprises 15 residues. The ends were cut back, 2 bases at V and 2 bases at J, with 12 bases in the middle. The CDR3 here is CASSLSRGANYGYTF. For the CDR3, the DNA is TGTGCCAGCAGCTTATCTAGGGGTGCGAACTATGGCTACACCTTC.

This clone was recorded once. The gene calls are TRBV5-6 and TRBJ2-7; D unresolved. CDR3 length: 12 residues. The V and J ends lost 1 base and 2 bases respectively, with 4 bases between them. Germline CDR1 is SGHDT and CDR2 is YYEEEE. CDR3 bases: TGTGCCAGCAGCTTGAATGCCTACGAGCAGTACTTC. Translated, it gives CASSLNAYEQYF.

This clone was counted only a few times. The chain links TRBV5-4 to TRBJ1-1; no firm D call. V lost 0 bases to trimming and J lost 5 bases, with 11 bases between them. Per germline, CDR1 SGHNT and CDR2 YYREEE (reference sequence). The CDR3 length is 14 residues. This chain's CDR3 is CASSLAGSRTEAFF. CDR3 DNA sequence: TGTGCCAGCAGCTTGGCCGGGAGCCGAACTGAAGCTTTCTTT.

CDR3 nucleotide sequence: TGTGCCAGCAGCTCTGGGGGGGAACGTATGAACACTGAAGCTTTCTTT. It encodes CASSSGGERMNTEAFF. The genes are TRBV11-3 and TRBJ1-1; D possibly corresponds to TRBD1 (5 bases). CDR1 and CDR2 from the germline V gene are SGHNT and YENEEA. Trimming stripped 4 bases from V and 0 bases from J, with 15 bases between. The CDR3 consists of 16 residues.

The rearrangement links TRBV5-4 to TRBJ2-1, with TRBD1 matching 8 bases. This CDR3 region has 16 residues. The J segment lost 2 bases and the V segment lost 1 base, leaving 5 bases of the junction unmatched. Germline V gene lookup returns CDR1 SGHNT and CDR2 YYREEE (reference sequence). The CDR3 bases are TGTGCCAGCAGCTTGTTTGACAGGGGAGCCTACAATGAGCAGTTCTTC. As protein: CASSLFDRGAYNEQFF.

With regard to this clone: This probably arose from a read error, given a far larger clone one base away. V and J are TRBV27 and TRBJ2-2; a possible D gene is TRBD2 (5 bases). CDR3 length equals 13 residues. Trimming stripped 2 bases from V and 5 bases from J, with 6 bases between. Germline V CDR1 and CDR2: MNHEY, SMNVEV (reference sequence). CDR3 amino acids: CASSLRGTGELFF. The CDR3 bases are TGTGCCAGCAGTTTACGGGGTACCGGGGAGCTGTTTTTT.

The rearrangement uses TRBV23-1 and TRBJ2-1; TRBD2 is a possible D gene (6 bases). TRBV23-1 is sorted into the ORF group, with uncertain function. The CDR3 has 15 residues. V lost 4 bases and J lost 1, with 11 bases in between. In DNA form, the CDR3 reads TGCGCCAGCAGTCTTGGCGGGGAATCCTACAATGAGCAGTTCTTC. Translation gives CASSLGGESYNEQFF.

The gene calls are TRBV7-3 and TRBJ2-5; TRBD2 matches 7 bases. Germline CDR1 reads SGHTA; CDR2 reads FQGTGA. V dropped 5 bases and J dropped 5; count of bases not matched to a gene: 5. The CDR3 is 13 amino acids. CDR3 residues: CASSMGGLETQYF. In DNA form, the CDR3 reads TGTGCCAGCAGCATGGGGGGGTTGGAGACCCAGTACTTC.

The chain is built from TRBV29-1 and TRBJ2-1, with TRBD2 matching 16 bases. The V and J ends lost 6 bases and 2 bases, in that order; junction bases with no gene match: 4. The length of the CDR3 is 16 residues. Germline CDR1 is SQVTM and CDR2 is ANQGSEA. The CDR3 DNA reads TGCAGCGTCTCGGGGACTAGCGGGAGGGCCTACAATGAGCAGTTCTTC. It yields the protein CSVSGTSGRAYNEQFF.

This sequence joins TRBV7-9 and TRBJ1-2, with D possibly matching TRBD1 (5 bases). The CDR3 sequence is 14 residues long. The ends were cut back, 1 base at V and 2 bases at J, with 8 bases in the middle. Germline-derived CDR1 and CDR2 are SEHNR and FQNEAQ (reference sequence). CDR3 in amino acids: CASSLVPGNYGYTF. The CDR3 nucleotides read TGTGCCAGCAGCTTAGTACCAGGGAACTATGGCTACACCTTC.

This chain uses TRBV6-5 with TRBJ2-5, with a tentative D call TRBD1 (7 bases). From germline, CDR1 is MNHEY and CDR2 SVGAGI. Trimming removed 5 bases at V and 1 base at J, with 11 bases between. This CDR3 has 14 amino acids. The DNA of the CDR3 is TGTGCCAGCAGTCGCGGGACAGTCCAAGAGACCCAGTACTTC. Translating it yields CASSRGTVQETQYF.

This clone was recorded a few times. CDR3 amino acids: CASSPGAEYGYTF. The CDR3 region has the DNA TGTGCCAGCAGTCCAGGTGCGGAGTATGGCTACACCTTC. The chain recombines TRBV6-6 with TRBJ1-2; D gene unclear. Trimming pared 5 bases from V and 5 bases from J, leaving 12 bases between. Looked up from germline, CDR1 is MNHNY and CDR2 is SVGAGI (reference sequence). This CDR3 is built from 13 residues.

The rearrangement links TRBV27 to TRBJ1-6; tentatively, D is TRBD1 (6 bases). Germline V gives CDR1 MNHEY, CDR2 SMNVEV (reference sequence). The germline V and J ends were trimmed by 11 bases and 5 bases, with 13 bases remaining between them. The CDR3 extends over 13 amino acids. The CDR3 region has the DNA TGTGCCGTTAAGGGGGGAAATAATTCACCCCTCCACTTT. This translates into CAVKGGNNSPLHF.

The V gene is TRBV20-1, the J gene TRBJ2-3, with D maybe TRBD1 (5 bases). Trimming pared 6 bases from V and 6 bases from J, leaving 10 bases between. Looked up from germline, CDR1 is DFQATT and CDR2 is SNEGSKA (reference sequence). This CDR3 has 11 residues. The CDR3 DNA reads TGCAGTGCAGGGGCGCGGGATACGCAGTATTTT. Amino acid sequence: CSAGARDTQYF.

CDR3 nucleotide sequence: TGTGCCAGCAGCCCCCCGGGACCGGGCTACGAGCAGTACTTC. It specifies CASSPPGPGYEQYF. The J gene is TRBJ2-7, the V gene TRBV11-2, with D perhaps matching TRBD1 or TRBD2 (5 bases each). CDR1 is SGHAT, CDR2 FQNNGV, per germline. The V gene lost 5 bases and the J gene lost 3 bases, with 14 bases spanning the gap. CDR3 length: 14 residues. The full variable domain, with the rest looked up from reference TRBV11-2 and TRBJ2-7, is EAGVAQSPRYKIIEKRQSVAFWCNPISGHATLYWYQQILGQGPKLLIQFQNNGVVDDSQLPKDRFSAERLKGVDSTLKIQPAKLEDSAVYLCASSPPGPGYEQYFGPGTRLTVT.

This clone was picked up one time. The chain's CDR3 is CARSLVGYEQYF. The CDR3 bases are TGTGCCAGAAGCTTGGTTGGCTACGAGCAGTACTTC. The rearrangement joins TRBV5-3 to TRBJ2-7; no definite D call. TRBV5-3 falls under the ORF class, with uncertain function. V lost 0 bases to trimming and J lost 3 bases, with 4 bases between them. The CDR3 consists of 12 residues.

The J gene is TRBJ2-7, the V gene TRBV2; 11 bases map to TRBD1. The CDR3 totals 14 residues. Germline CDR1 reads SNHLY; CDR2 reads FYNNEI. With 2 bases clipped from V and 8 bases from J, the junction kept 5 bases outside the gene matches. CDR3 sequence reads: CASSETGQGAKQYF. The CDR3 region has the DNA TGTGCCAGCAGTGAAACAGGACAGGGGGCTAAGCAGTACTTC.

This chain uses TRBV11-2 with TRBJ1-3; 7 bases are shared with TRBD1. Trimming took 6 bases from V and 4 from J; bases not matched to a gene: 3. The germline CDR1 and CDR2 sequences are SGHAT and FQNNGV. The CDR3 loop spans 13 amino acids. The CDR3 loop reads CASSEQGGNTIYF. CDR3 bases: TGTGCCAGCAGTGAACAGGGGGGAAACACCATATATTTT. The full variable domain, its missing parts supplied by reference TRBV11-2 and TRBJ1-3, is EAGVAQSPRYKIIEKRQSVAFWCNPISGHATLYWYQQILGQGPKLLIQFQNNGVVDDSQLPKDRFSAERLKGVDSTLKIQPAKLEDSAVYLCASSEQGGNTIYFGEGSWLTVV.

The J gene is TRBJ2-7, the V gene TRBV4-1, with 10 bases lining up with TRBD1. The length of the CDR3 is 18 residues. J was trimmed by 0 bases and V by 0 bases; bases with no gene match: 8. The germline V gene encodes CDR1 MGHRA and CDR2 YSYEKL. The CDR3 spells CASSQDLGQGGYSYEQYF. The CDR3 nucleotides read TGCGCCAGCAGCCAAGATCTTGGACAGGGGGGATACTCCTACGAGCAGTACTTC.

The chain carries TRBV27 and TRBJ2-2; TRBD1 matches at 11 bases. CDR3 length: 16 residues. J lost 7 bases, V lost 0 bases, and 4 bases had no gene match. Germline-derived CDR1 and CDR2 are MNHEY and SMNVEV (reference sequence). CDR3 residues: CASSLSWTGGNGELFF. The CDR3 DNA sequence: TGTGCCAGCAGTTTATCGTGGACAGGGGGCAACGGGGAGCTGTTTTTT.

The gene calls are TRBV5-1 and TRBJ1-3, with D tentatively TRBD1 (6 bases). CDR3 length: 15 amino acids. V was clipped by 1 base and J by 0 bases, with 8 bases between them. CDR1 is SGHRS, CDR2 YFSETQ, per germline. CDR3 in amino acids: CASSLMGASGNTIYF. DNA of the CDR3: TGCGCCAGCAGCTTGATGGGGGCCTCTGGAAACACCATATATTTT.

The chain recombines TRBV12-5 with TRBJ1-1; the match to TRBD1 covers 10 bases. V trimming: 6 bases; J trimming: 4 bases; junction bases outside the gene matches: 8. The germline V gene encodes CDR1 LGHNT and CDR2 FRNRAP. The CDR3 has 15 residues. CDR3 nucleotides: TGTGCTAGTGGCCGCGGACAGGGGGGGGCCACTGAAGCTTTCTTT. It codes for CASGRGQGGATEAFF.

The chain recombines TRBV15 with TRBJ2-5; D uncertain. Between the trimmed V and J ends, which lost 3 bases and 3 bases, there was a span of 5 bases. Looked up from germline, CDR1 is LNHNV and CDR2 is YYDKDF (reference sequence). The CDR3 is 12 amino acids. The chain's CDR3 is CATSRGKETQYF. CDR3 DNA sequence: TGTGCCACCAGCAGGGGTAAAGAGACCCAGTACTTC.

The V call is TRBV7-9, the J call TRBJ2-5; no reliable D call. V dropped 1 base and J dropped 2 bases, with 5 bases sitting between them. The CDR3 totals 13 residues. The germline V gene encodes CDR1 SEHNR and CDR2 FQNEAQ (reference sequence). The CDR3 bases are TGTGCCAGCAGCTTAGTGTGGCAAGAGACCCAGTACTTC. Residues: CASSLVWQETQYF.